The present T cell receptor beta chain was sequenced within a study of OX40 agonist ivuxolimab in advanced cancers. As for the study in general: As their treatment, patients were administered ivuxolimab, an agonistic anti-OX40 (CD134) antibody. Study conclusions and caveats: Expanded clones tended on average to be more numerous among CD8+ T cells than CD4+. Among some nonresponders, normalized T-cell clonal expansion was also low.

People who had autoimmune disease history or systemic immunosuppression were excluded. About this clone itself: Its specificity is not known.

This table comes from immunoSEQ multiplex PCR, and its TCRdb copy is limited to in-frame clones, with some not included. The data hold more than 65,000 clones, with about 83% observed a single time. V was shortened by 7 bases and J by 2 bases, with 8 bases between the two germline ends. The length of the CDR3 is 11 residues. Germline V gene sequence: CDR1 SQVTM, CDR2 ANQGSEA. The TCR originated in an adult with an advanced solid tumor such as melanoma, head and neck, liver or kidney cancer. The material was CD4+ or CD8+ T cells sorted from blood, obtained in a trial of the OX40 agonist ivuxolimab. The V call is TRBV29-1, the J call TRBJ1-2; D unclear. CDR3 nucleotides: TGCAGCGCCCAGGAGAACTATGGCTACACCTTC. Its protein product is CSAQENYGYTF.